The 4 T cell receptor beta chains given below trace back to one sample, sequenced in a study of T-cell memory formation after mild COVID-19. One entry per CDR3 protein results from TCRdb running MiXCR on the 5' RACE reads. This table holds 450,000 to 650,000 distinct CDR3 sequences, about a fifth found once. Sequenced input: PBMCs or a T cell subset sorted from them (not recorded which). Receptors originate from an adult woman who had mild COVID-19 (a few samples of this study predate the infection). Cell type and time point are not known.

V and J are TRBV7-2 and TRBJ1-2; D possibly corresponds to TRBD1 (6 bases). Per germline, CDR1 SGHTA and CDR2 FQGNSA. Trimming cost V 6 bases and J 6 bases, with 20 bases left between them. This CDR3 is built from 15 residues. The CDR3 reads CASSRESLSGDGYTF. As DNA, the CDR3 is TGTGCCAGCAGTCGCGAGAGCTTGTCAGGGGATGGCTACACCTTC.

This clonotype was picked up one time. The chain joins TRBV3-1 to TRBJ1-1; 7 bases match TRBD1. The CDR3 covers 17 residues. V lost 3 bases and J lost 0; bases outside the gene matches: 10. The germline V gene encodes CDR1 LGHDT and CDR2 YNNKEL (reference sequence). CDR3 in amino acids: CASSQGFAGGLNTEAFF. CDR3 in DNA: TGTGCCAGCAGCCAGGGATTTGCAGGGGGGTTGAACACTGAAGCTTTCTTT.

This clonotype was detected a few times. The V and J genes are TRBV5-1 and TRBJ1-2; 8 nucleotides line up with TRBD1. Germline V gene sequence: CDR1 SGHRS, CDR2 YFSETQ. The CDR3 is 16 amino acids. V lost 4 bases, J lost 7 bases, and 15 bases stayed unmatched. DNA for the CDR3: TGCGCCAGCAGCCTAGGACAGGGTTTGGATTTTGGTGGCTACACCTTC. Its translation is CASSLGQGLDFGGYTF.

The genes are TRBV5-6 and TRBJ2-7; TRBD2 aligns across 12 bases. Germline trimming cut 2 bases from V and 4 bases from J; bases unmatched to any gene: 10. Germline V CDR1 and CDR2: SGHDT, YYEEEE. The CDR3 contains 17 residues. Here the CDR3 DNA reads TGTGCCAGCAGCTTATCCGCATGGACTAGCGGGACTTACGAGCAGTACTTC. This encodes CASSLSAWTSGTYEQYF.